These 8 T cell receptor beta chains came from one sample sequenced in a study of blood T cell repertoires in COVID-19. Produced via immunoSEQ multiplex PCR; TCRdb's table is partial and in-frame only. The table includes nearly 60,000 clones, nearly 90% detected once. Sequenced sample: peripheral blood. The origin of the receptors is a man in his sixties with active COVID-19.

The chain couples TRBV30 to TRBJ2-7; 7 bases match TRBD1. J gave up 0 bases and V 2 bases, and 13 bases lay outside the gene matches. From germline, CDR1 is GTSNPN and CDR2 SVGIG (reference sequence). The CDR3 contains 17 residues. The CDR3 is CAWSNIKTGPFSYEQYF. In nucleotides, the CDR3 is TGTGCCTGGAGTAACATTAAGACAGGGCCTTTCTCCTACGAGCAGTACTTC.

This clone has a single count. The V gene is TRBV19, the J gene TRBJ1-2; perhaps TRBD1 as D (5 bases). The CDR3 extends over 15 amino acids. Germline CDR1 is LNHDA and CDR2 is SQIVND (reference sequence). V was clipped by 6 bases and J by 0 bases, with 14 bases between them. The CDR3 DNA reads as TGTGCCAGTAGCGCACAGGTCTCAGCTAACTATGGCTACACCTTC. It yields the protein CASSAQVSANYGYTF.

This chain connects TRBV28 to TRBJ1-1; D gene uncertain. The V gene lost 6 bases and the J gene lost 4 bases, with 6 bases spanning the gap. This CDR3 contains 11 residues. Germline loops: CDR1 MDHEN, CDR2 SYDVKM. The CDR3 loop reads CASRYVTEAFF. The CDR3 DNA follows: TGTGCCAGCAGGTATGTCACTGAAGCTTTCTTT.

In this sample, this clone turned up once. The J gene is TRBJ1-4, the V gene TRBV12-3 or TRBV12-4; the D is unclear. The CDR3 covers 12 residues. V was clipped by 2 bases and J by 15 bases, with 13 bases between them. The DNA of the CDR3 is TGTGCCAGCAGTTTAAGCGGCCTTAGGGTGTTTTTT. As protein: CASSLSGLRVFF.

The rearrangement uses TRBV15 and TRBJ2-2; D is ambiguous. V lost 3 bases to trimming and J lost 6 bases, with 5 bases between them. The CDR3 has 12 residues. In germline, CDR1 is LNHNV, CDR2 YYDKDF (reference sequence). CDR3 coding DNA: TGTGCCACCAGCAGTCATTCCGGGGAGCTGTTTTTT. Protein sequence: CATSSHSGELFF.

The chain uses TRBV28 and TRBJ1-1; TRBD1 aligns across 7 bases. The CDR3 is made up of 14 amino acids. V lost 5 bases and J lost 5; bases outside the gene matches: 8. Germline V gene lookup returns CDR1 MDHEN and CDR2 SYDVKM. CDR3 amino acids: CASSIKGALTEAFF. For the CDR3, the DNA is TGTGCCAGCAGTATAAAGGGGGCATTGACTGAAGCTTTCTTT.

The V call is TRBV5-4, the J call TRBJ2-7, with D tentatively TRBD2 (5 bases). CDR1 is SGHNT and CDR2 is YYREEE in the germline V gene (reference sequence). The germline V and J ends were trimmed by 1 base and 6 bases, with 17 bases remaining between them. The CDR3 is 15 amino acids. The CDR3 nucleotides read TGTGCCAGCAGCTTGTTCAAAACCGGGGATCCCGAGCAGTACTTC. Translating it yields CASSLFKTGDPEQYF. Based on the CDR3 plus reference TRBV5-4 and TRBJ2-7, the full variable domain is ETGVTQSPTHLIKTRGQQVTLRCSSQSGHNTVSWYQQALGQGPQFIFQYYREEENGRGNFPPRFSGLQFPNYSSELNVNALELDDSALYLCASSLFKTGDPEQYFGPGTRLTVT.

This chain links TRBV18 with TRBJ1-1, with 9 positions matching TRBD1. Trimming cost V 2 bases and J 5 bases; bases outside gene matches: 3. CDR3 length: 14 residues. Germline V gene lookup returns CDR1 KGHSH and CDR2 LQKENI. The CDR3 bases are TGTGCCAGCTCACCAAGACAGGGGGGAACTGAAGCTTTCTTT. Protein sequence: CASSPRQGGTEAFF. Based on the CDR3 plus reference TRBV18 and TRBJ1-1, the full variable domain is NAGVMQNPRHLVRRRGQEARLRCSPMKGHSHVYWYRQLPEEGLKFMVYLQKENIIDESGMPKERFSAEFPKEGPSILRIQQVVRGDSAAYFCASSPRQGGTEAFFGQGTRLTVV.